This T cell receptor beta chain originates from a study of T cell responses to AZD1222 COVID-19 vaccine. Study results and limitations: Along spike, vaccine-associated CD4 TCRs were found throughout, with dominance at 160-218 and 743-854. Only after the peak T cell response were repertoires sampled.

Germline loops: CDR1 SNHLY, CDR2 FYNNEI. V lost 8 bases, J lost 0 bases, and 11 bases lay in between. CDR3 length: 15 amino acids. Note on this clone: Its specificity is unknown.

Libraries were prepared by immunoSEQ multiplex PCR; TCRdb keeps only in-frame clonotypes and omits some of them. The top ten hold 6% to 7.5% of the sample, which has 100,000 to 150,000 clones, approximately 90% seen once. The V gene is TRBV2, the J gene TRBJ1-6, with D uncertain. The sequences come from peripheral blood, collected on day 0 of AZD1222 vaccination. The source is an adult in good health. CDR3 sequence (DNA): TGTGCCAGCTTGGAACCTAGCTCCTATAATTCACCCCTCCACTTT. It yields the protein CASLEPSSYNSPLHF.